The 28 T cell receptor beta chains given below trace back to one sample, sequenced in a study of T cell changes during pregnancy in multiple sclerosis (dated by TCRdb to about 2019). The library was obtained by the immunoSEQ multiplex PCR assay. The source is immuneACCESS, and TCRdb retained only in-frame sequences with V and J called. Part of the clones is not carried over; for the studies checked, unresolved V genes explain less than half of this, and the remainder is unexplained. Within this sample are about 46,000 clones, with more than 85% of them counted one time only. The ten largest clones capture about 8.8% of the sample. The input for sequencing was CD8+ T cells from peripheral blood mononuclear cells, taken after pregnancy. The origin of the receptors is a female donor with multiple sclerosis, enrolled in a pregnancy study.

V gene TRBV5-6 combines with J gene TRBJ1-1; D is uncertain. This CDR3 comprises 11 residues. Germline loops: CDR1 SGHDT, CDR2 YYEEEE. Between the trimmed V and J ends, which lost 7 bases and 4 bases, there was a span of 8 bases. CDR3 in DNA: TGTGCCAGCGGTCCGAGCACTGAAGCTTTCTTT. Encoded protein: CASGPSTEAFF. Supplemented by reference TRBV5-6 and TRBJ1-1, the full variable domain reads DAGVTQSPTHLIKTRGQQVTLRCSPKSGHDTVSWYQQALGQGPQFIFQYYEEEERQRGNFPDRFSGHQFPNYSSELNVNALLLGDSALYLCASGPSTEAFFGQGTRLTVV.

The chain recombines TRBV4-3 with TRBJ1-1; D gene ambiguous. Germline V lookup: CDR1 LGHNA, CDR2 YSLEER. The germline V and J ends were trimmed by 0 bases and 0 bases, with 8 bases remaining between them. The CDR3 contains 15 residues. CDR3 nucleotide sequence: TGCGCCAGCAGCCAAGACCCACTCATGAACACTGAAGCTTTCTTT. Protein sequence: CASSQDPLMNTEAFF.

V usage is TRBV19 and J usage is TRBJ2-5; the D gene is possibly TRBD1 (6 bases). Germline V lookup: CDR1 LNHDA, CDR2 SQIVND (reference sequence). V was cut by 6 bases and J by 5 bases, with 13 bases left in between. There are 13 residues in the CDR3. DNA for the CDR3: TGTGCCAGTAGGGATACAGGGTCCGAGACCCAGTACTTC. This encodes CASRDTGSETQYF.

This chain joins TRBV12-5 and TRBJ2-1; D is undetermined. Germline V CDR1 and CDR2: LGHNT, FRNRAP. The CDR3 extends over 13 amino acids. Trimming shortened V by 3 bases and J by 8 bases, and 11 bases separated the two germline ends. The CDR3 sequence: CASGFRLEDEQFF. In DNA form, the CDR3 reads TGTGCTAGTGGTTTTCGGCTCGAGGATGAGCAGTTCTTC.

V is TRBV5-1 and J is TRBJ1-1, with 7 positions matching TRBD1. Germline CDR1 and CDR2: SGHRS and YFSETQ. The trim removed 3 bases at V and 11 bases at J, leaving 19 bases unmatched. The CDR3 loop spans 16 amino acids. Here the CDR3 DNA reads TGCGCCAGCAGCTGGGCACCCGGACAGGTCCTCCCTCGGGCTTTCTTT. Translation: CASSWAPGQVLPRAFF. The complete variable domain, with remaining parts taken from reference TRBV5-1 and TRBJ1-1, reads KAGVTQTPRYLIKTRGQQVTLSCSPISGHRSVSWYQQTPGQGLQFLFEYFSETQRNKGNFPGRFSGRQFSNSRSEMNVSTLELGDSALYLCASSWAPGQVLPRAFFGQGTRLTVV.

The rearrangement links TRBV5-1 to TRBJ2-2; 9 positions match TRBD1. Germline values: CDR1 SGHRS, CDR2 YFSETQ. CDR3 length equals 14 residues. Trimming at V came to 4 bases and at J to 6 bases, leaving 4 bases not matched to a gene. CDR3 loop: CASSGQGRAGELFF. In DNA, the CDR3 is TGCGCCAGCAGCGGACAGGGGAGGGCCGGGGAGCTGTTTTTT.

CDR3 protein: CASSLSNPTFEQYF. CDR3 nucleotides: TGTGCCAGCAGTTTATCGAACCCTACCTTCGAGCAGTACTTC. The chain is built from TRBV27 and TRBJ2-7, with D unclear. CDR3 length equals 14 residues. V lost 0 bases to trimming and J lost 6 bases, with 12 bases between them. The germline CDR1 and CDR2 sequences are MNHEY and SMNVEV (reference sequence).

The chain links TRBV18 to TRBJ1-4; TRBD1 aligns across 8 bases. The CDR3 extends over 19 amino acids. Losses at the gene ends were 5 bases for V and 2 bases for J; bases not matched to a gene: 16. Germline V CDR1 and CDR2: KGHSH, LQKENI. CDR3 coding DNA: TGTGCCAGCTCAACACTATTCCGGGACAGGATCGGGACTAATGAAAAACTGTTTTTT. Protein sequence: CASSTLFRDRIGTNEKLFF.

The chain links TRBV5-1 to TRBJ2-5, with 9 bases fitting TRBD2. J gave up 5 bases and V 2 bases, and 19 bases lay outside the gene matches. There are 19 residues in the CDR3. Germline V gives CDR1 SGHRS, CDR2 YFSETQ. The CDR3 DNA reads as TGCGCCAGCAGCTTCTTGACTAGCGGTCCGTCGAACGAAAGGGAGACCCAGTACTTC. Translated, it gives CASSFLTSGPSNERETQYF. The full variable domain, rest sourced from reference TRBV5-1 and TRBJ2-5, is KAGVTQTPRYLIKTRGQQVTLSCSPISGHRSVSWYQQTPGQGLQFLFEYFSETQRNKGNFPGRFSGRQFSNSRSEMNVSTLELGDSALYLCASSFLTSGPSNERETQYFGPGTRLLVL.

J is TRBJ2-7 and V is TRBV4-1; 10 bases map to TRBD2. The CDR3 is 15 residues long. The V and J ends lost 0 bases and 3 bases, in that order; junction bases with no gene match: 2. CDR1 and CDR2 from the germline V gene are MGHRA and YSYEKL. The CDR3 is CASSQDLAGDYEQYF. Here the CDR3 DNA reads TGCGCCAGCAGCCAAGATCTAGCGGGAGACTACGAGCAGTACTTC.

In DNA, the CDR3 is TGTGCCAGCTCTATACTGAACACTGAAGCTTTCTTT. Residues: CASSILNTEAFF. This chain links TRBV11-2 with TRBJ1-1; no firm D call. Germline assignment: CDR1 SGHAT and CDR2 FQNNGV. Trimming took off 8 bases at V and 0 bases at J, with 7 bases between the two ends. The CDR3 consists of 12 residues. The whole variable domain, filled in from reference TRBV11-2 and TRBJ1-1, reads EAGVAQSPRYKIIEKRQSVAFWCNPISGHATLYWYQQILGQGPKLLIQFQNNGVVDDSQLPKDRFSAERLKGVDSTLKIQPAKLEDSAVYLCASSILNTEAFFGQGTRLTVV.

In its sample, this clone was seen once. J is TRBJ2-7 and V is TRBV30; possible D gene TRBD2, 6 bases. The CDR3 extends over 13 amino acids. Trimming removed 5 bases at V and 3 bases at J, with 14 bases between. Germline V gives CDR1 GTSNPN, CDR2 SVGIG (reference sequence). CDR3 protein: CAWQTRELYEQYF. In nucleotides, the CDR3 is TGTGCCTGGCAGACCCGGGAGCTCTACGAGCAGTACTTC.

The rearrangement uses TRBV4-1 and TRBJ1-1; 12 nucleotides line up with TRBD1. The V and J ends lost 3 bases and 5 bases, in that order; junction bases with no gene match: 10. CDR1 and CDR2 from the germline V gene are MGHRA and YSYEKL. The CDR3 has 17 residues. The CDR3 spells CASSHHWDRGLWTEAFF. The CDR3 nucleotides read TGCGCCAGCAGCCACCACTGGGACAGGGGGCTGTGGACTGAAGCTTTCTTT.

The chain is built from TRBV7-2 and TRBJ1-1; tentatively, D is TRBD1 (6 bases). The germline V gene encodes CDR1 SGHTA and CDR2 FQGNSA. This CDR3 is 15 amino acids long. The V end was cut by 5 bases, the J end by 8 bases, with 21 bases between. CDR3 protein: CASSLMRGDKREAFF. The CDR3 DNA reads TGTGCCAGCAGCCTCATGCGGGGGGACAAAAGAGAAGCTTTCTTT.

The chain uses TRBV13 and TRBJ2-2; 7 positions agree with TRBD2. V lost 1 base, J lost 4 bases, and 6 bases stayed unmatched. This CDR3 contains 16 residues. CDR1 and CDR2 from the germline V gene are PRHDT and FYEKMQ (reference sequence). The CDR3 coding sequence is TGTGCCAGCAGCTTAGAGCGGGGATCCAGCACCGGGGAGCTGTTTTTT. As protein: CASSLERGSSTGELFF.

The CDR3 DNA sequence: TGTGCCAGCAGCCATCGGCGGGCTAGCGGGGGACCCACTAGACAAGAGACCCAGTACTTC. Translated, it gives CASSHRRASGGPTRQETQYF. This chain uses TRBV14 with TRBJ2-5, with 10 bases that match TRBD2. CDR3 length: 20 amino acids. Trimming at V came to 3 bases and at J to 2 bases, leaving 18 bases not matched to a gene. The germline V gene encodes CDR1 SGHDN and CDR2 FVKESK.

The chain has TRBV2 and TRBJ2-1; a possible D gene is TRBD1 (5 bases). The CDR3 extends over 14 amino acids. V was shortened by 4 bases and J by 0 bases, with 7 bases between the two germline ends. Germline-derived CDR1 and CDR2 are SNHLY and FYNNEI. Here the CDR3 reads CASSGQSSYNEQFF. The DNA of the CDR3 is TGTGCCAGCAGTGGACAGAGCTCCTACAATGAGCAGTTCTTC. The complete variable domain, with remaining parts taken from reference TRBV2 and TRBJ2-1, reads EPEVTQTPSHQVTQMGQEVILRCVPISNHLYFYWYRQILGQKVEFLVSFYNNEISEKSEIFDDQFSVERPDGSNFTLKIRSTKLEDSAMYFCASSGQSSYNEQFFGPGTRLTVL.

CDR3 sequence: CASGPRPTPDEQYF. CDR3 DNA: TGTGCCAGCGGCCCCAGGCCAACGCCCGACGAGCAGTACTTC. The chain employs TRBV27 and TRBJ2-7; the D is unclear. The CDR3 totals 14 residues. CDR1 is MNHEY, CDR2 SMNVEV, per germline (reference sequence). Trimming removed 8 bases at V and 5 bases at J, with 19 bases between.

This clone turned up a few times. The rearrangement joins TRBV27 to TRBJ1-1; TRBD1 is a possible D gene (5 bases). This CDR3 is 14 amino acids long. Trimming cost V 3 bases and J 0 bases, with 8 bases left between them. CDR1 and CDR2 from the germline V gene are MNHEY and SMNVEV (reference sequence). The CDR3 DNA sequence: TGTGCCAGCAGTTTGGGGGGTATGAACACTGAAGCTTTCTTT. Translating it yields CASSLGGMNTEAFF.

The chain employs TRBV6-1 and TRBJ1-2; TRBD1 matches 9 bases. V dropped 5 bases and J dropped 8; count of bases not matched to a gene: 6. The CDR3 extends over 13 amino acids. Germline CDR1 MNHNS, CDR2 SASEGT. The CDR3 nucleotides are TGTGCCAGCAGTTTACAGGGGGCAAGGGGCTACACCTTC. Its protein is CASSLQGARGYTF.

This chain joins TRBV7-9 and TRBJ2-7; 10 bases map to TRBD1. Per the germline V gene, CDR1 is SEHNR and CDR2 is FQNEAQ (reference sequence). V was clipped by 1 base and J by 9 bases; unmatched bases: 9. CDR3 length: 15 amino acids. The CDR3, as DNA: TGTGCCAGCAGCTTAGGGAGAGGGACAGGGGCTGCGCAGTACTTC. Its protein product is CASSLGRGTGAAQYF.

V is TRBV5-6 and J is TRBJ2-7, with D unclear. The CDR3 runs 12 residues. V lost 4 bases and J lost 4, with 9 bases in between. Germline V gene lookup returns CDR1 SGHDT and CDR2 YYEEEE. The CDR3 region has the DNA TGTGCCAGCAGCACCCCCACATACGAGCAGTACTTC. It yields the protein CASSTPTYEQYF.

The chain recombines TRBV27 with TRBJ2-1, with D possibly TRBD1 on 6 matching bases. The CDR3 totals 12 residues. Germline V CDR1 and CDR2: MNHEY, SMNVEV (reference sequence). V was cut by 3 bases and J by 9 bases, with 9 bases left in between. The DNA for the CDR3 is TGTGCCAGCAGTTTTACAGGGAGTGAGCAGTTCTTC. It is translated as CASSFTGSEQFF.

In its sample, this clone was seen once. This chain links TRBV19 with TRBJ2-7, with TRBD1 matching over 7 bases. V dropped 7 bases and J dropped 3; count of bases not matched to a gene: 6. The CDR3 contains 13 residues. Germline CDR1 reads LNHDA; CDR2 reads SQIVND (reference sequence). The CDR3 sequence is CASMGDSLYEQYF. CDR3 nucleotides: TGTGCCAGTATGGGGGACAGCCTCTACGAGCAGTACTTC.

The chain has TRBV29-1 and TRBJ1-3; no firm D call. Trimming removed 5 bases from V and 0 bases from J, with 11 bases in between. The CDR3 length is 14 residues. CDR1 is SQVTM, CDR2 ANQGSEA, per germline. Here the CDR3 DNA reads TGCAGCGTTCAATACAGCGGCTCTGGAAACACCATATATTTT. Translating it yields CSVQYSGSGNTIYF.

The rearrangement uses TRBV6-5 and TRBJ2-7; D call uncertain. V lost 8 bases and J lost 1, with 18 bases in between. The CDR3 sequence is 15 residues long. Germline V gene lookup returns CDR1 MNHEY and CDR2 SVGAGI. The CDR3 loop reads CASSSPRRNSYEQYF. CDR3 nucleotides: TGTGCCAGCTCCTCACCGCGCAGGAATTCCTACGAGCAGTACTTC.

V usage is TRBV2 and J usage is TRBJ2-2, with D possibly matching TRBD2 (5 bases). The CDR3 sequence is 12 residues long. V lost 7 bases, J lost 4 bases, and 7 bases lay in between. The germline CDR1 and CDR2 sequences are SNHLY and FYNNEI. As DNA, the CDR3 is TGTGCCAGCACCGGGGTCACCGGGGAGCTGTTTTTT. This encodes CASTGVTGELFF.

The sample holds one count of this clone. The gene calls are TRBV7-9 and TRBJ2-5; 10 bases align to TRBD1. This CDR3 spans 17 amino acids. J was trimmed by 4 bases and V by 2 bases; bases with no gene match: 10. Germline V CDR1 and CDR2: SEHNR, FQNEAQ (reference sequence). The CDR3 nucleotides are TGTGCCAGCAGCTTAACCGGCCGGACAGGGGGACGAGAGACCCAGTACTTC. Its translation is CASSLTGRTGGRETQYF.